A selection of T cell receptor beta chains follows, all from one sample in a study of T cells in narcolepsy. Method: immunoSEQ multiplex PCR; TCRdb's copy keeps in-frame clones and lacks some. The sample shows about 35,000 clones, about 85% of them seen only once. The sequenced sample consisted of memory (CD45RA-) CD4+ T cells from blood. These receptors all stem from a human donor in good health. The CDR3 runs from the conserved cysteine through the conserved F or W. Each record gives: V gene, J gene, D gene, CDR3 protein. D genes are given only for firm matches.

V gene: TRBV6-5
J gene: TRBJ2-5
D gene: NA
CDR3 protein: CASIPLGPETQYF

V gene: TRBV7-6
J gene: TRBJ2-5
D gene: TRBD1
CDR3 protein: CASSRDRGWKTQYF

V gene: TRBV6-5
J gene: TRBJ2-7
D gene: TRBD2
CDR3 protein: CASSYAPGTRGYEQYF

V gene: TRBV7-3
J gene: TRBJ2-5
D gene: TRBD2
CDR3 protein: CASSLGGSGSETQYF

V gene: TRBV10-3
J gene: TRBJ2-4
D gene: TRBD1
CDR3 protein: CAISEMTGVGENIQYF

V gene: TRBV11-1
J gene: TRBJ1-1
D gene: NA
CDR3 protein: CASSLGQNTEAFF

V gene: TRBV6-6
J gene: TRBJ1-5
D gene: NA
CDR3 protein: CASSYLGQINQPQHF

V gene: TRBV2
J gene: TRBJ2-7
D gene: NA
CDR3 protein: CASGRVSYYEQYF

V gene: TRBV10-3
J gene: TRBJ2-2
D gene: NA
CDR3 protein: CAISGAGPTGELFF

V gene: TRBV5-4
J gene: TRBJ2-3
D gene: NA
CDR3 protein: CASSPRTEAPSTDTQYF

V gene: TRBV7-8
J gene: TRBJ1-1
D gene: NA
CDR3 protein: CASSLAVQGLEAFF

V gene: TRBV18
J gene: TRBJ1-1
D gene: NA
CDR3 protein: CASSPRPPVNTEAFF

V gene: TRBV4-2
J gene: TRBJ2-7
D gene: NA
CDR3 protein: CASSPSPAIYEQYF

V gene: TRBV6-5
J gene: TRBJ2-7
D gene: NA
CDR3 protein: CASSYGQGGTYEQYF

V gene: TRBV6-1
J gene: TRBJ2-1
D gene: TRBD1
CDR3 protein: CASKTEDRGYNEQFF

V gene: TRBV9
J gene: TRBJ2-3
D gene: NA
CDR3 protein: CASSGPVGTQYF

V gene: TRBV19
J gene: TRBJ2-5
D gene: TRBD2
CDR3 protein: CASSPRAGGIRETQYF

V gene: TRBV4-3
J gene: TRBJ1-2
D gene: NA
CDR3 protein: CASSQVINPRDYGYTF

V gene: TRBV30
J gene: TRBJ2-3
D gene: NA
CDR3 protein: CAWSLSDYTQYF

V gene: TRBV11-1
J gene: TRBJ2-1
D gene: TRBD2
CDR3 protein: CASSFKAGVLFNEQFF

V gene: TRBV19
J gene: TRBJ2-6
D gene: NA
CDR3 protein: CASSRRAGANVLTF

V gene: TRBV7-9
J gene: TRBJ2-3
D gene: TRBD1
CDR3 protein: CASRGGQGTTDTQYF

V gene: TRBV18
J gene: TRBJ1-2
D gene: NA
CDR3 protein: CASSPRTGREHGYTF

V gene: TRBV2
J gene: TRBJ2-5
D gene: TRBD2
CDR3 protein: CASRRLAGGASGQYF

V gene: TRBV9
J gene: TRBJ2-4
D gene: NA
CDR3 protein: CASSVAPSFGENIQYF

V gene: TRBV29-1
J gene: TRBJ1-2
D gene: TRBD1
CDR3 protein: CSVEDSGGGYTF

V gene: TRBV7-3
J gene: TRBJ1-1
D gene: NA
CDR3 protein: CASSLGQGYLTEAFF

V gene: TRBV7-9
J gene: TRBJ2-2
D gene: NA
CDR3 protein: CASSLGKGGPLRSTGELFF

V gene: TRBV7-3
J gene: TRBJ2-2
D gene: TRBD2
CDR3 protein: CASSLKGSGGTGELFF

V gene: TRBV7-3
J gene: TRBJ2-7
D gene: NA
CDR3 protein: CASSLWDEQYF

V gene: TRBV7-2
J gene: TRBJ1-5
D gene: NA
CDR3 protein: CASSLSPRQPQHF

V gene: TRBV19
J gene: TRBJ2-7
D gene: NA
CDR3 protein: CASSKGGPSSYEQYF

V gene: TRBV28
J gene: TRBJ1-2
D gene: NA
CDR3 protein: CASSSGGWGYTF

V gene: TRBV28
J gene: TRBJ2-7
D gene: NA
CDR3 protein: CASSLIAVSYEQYF

V gene: TRBV18
J gene: TRBJ2-3
D gene: TRBD1
CDR3 protein: CASSLNGQGMADTQYF

V gene: TRBV6-5
J gene: TRBJ1-2
D gene: NA
CDR3 protein: CATMTGLNYGYTF

V gene: TRBV23-1
J gene: TRBJ2-5
D gene: NA
CDR3 protein: CASRQSIFYPETQYF

V gene: TRBV6-6
J gene: TRBJ2-7
D gene: NA
CDR3 protein: CASSYSYFGTEQYF

V gene: TRBV9
J gene: TRBJ1-2
D gene: NA
CDR3 protein: CASSAPGQYYGYTF

V gene: TRBV9
J gene: TRBJ2-2
D gene: NA
CDR3 protein: CASSVTGADTGELFF

V gene: TRBV4-1
J gene: TRBJ2-7
D gene: NA
CDR3 protein: CASSQDRAGLYEQYF

V gene: TRBV6-1
J gene: TRBJ1-2
D gene: NA
CDR3 protein: CASSAAGDYGYTF

V gene: TRBV7-9
J gene: TRBJ2-1
D gene: TRBD2
CDR3 protein: CASSQEASGRGEQFF

V gene: TRBV7-6
J gene: TRBJ1-1
D gene: NA
CDR3 protein: CASSLFLAEGEAFF

V gene: TRBV7-6
J gene: TRBJ2-5
D gene: NA
CDR3 protein: CASSLASRGRETQYF